A single sample is the source of the 15 T cell receptor beta chains below, sequenced in a study of CD8 T cells in ankylosing spondylitis (dated by TCRdb to 2016 to 2017). The library was made by 5' RACE. Instrument used: Illumina HiSeq 2500. Clones were called with MiXCR by TCRdb after fastp trimmed the public reads at Q25, and only in-frame beta chains were retained. Rows are combined by CDR3 protein, so each entry shows the most common genes and DNA. This sample gives 230,000 or so distinct CDR3 sequences in total; about a sixth of them show up just once. In total, the top ten clones hold less than 35% of the sample. Sample: blood, either unsorted or a sorted T cell fraction (not recorded which). Every receptor here comes from a male donor with ankylosing spondylitis or in good health (not recorded which).

This clonotype has a handful of counts. V gene TRBV7-6 combines with J gene TRBJ2-1; tentatively, D is TRBD1 (6 bases). Trimming cost V 4 bases and J 6 bases, with 13 bases left between them. Germline V gene sequence: CDR1 SGHVS, CDR2 FNYEAQ. The CDR3 spans 14 residues. The CDR3 DNA reads as TGTGCCAGCAGCTCTAGCACAGGGCCCAATGAGCAGTTCTTC. It codes for CASSSSTGPNEQFF.

This chain connects TRBV27 to TRBJ2-3; 9 bases fit TRBD2. Germline CDR1 and CDR2: MNHEY and SMNVEV (reference sequence). This CDR3 spans 16 amino acids. J was trimmed by 0 bases and V by 5 bases; bases with no gene match: 6. The CDR3 DNA reads as TGTGCCAGCAGTAGGGGGACTAGCTTGAGCACAGATACGCAGTATTTT. The encoded protein is CASSRGTSLSTDTQYF.

The J gene is TRBJ2-7, the V gene TRBV2; TRBD1 aligns across 7 bases. This CDR3 contains 14 residues. V gave up 8 bases and J gave up 0 bases; unmatched junction bases: 7. CDR1 is SNHLY, CDR2 FYNNEI, per germline. The CDR3 region is CASRWDSLSYEQYF. Here the CDR3 DNA reads TGTGCCAGCCGCTGGGACAGCCTCTCCTACGAGCAGTACTTC.

A few counts support this clonotype. In DNA form, the CDR3 reads TGTGCCAGCCCTGATTACGAGCAGTACTTC. Amino acid sequence: CASPDYEQYF. The gene calls are TRBV6-4 and TRBJ2-7; D is undetermined. The ends were cut back, 8 bases at V and 4 bases at J, with 6 bases in the middle. Germline CDR1 reads MRHNA; CDR2 reads SNTAGT. This CDR3 region has 10 residues.

The chain combines TRBV9 with TRBJ2-2; possibly TRBD1 for D (5 bases). Trimming pared 0 bases from V and 3 bases from J, leaving 9 bases between. Germline V gives CDR1 SGDLS, CDR2 YYNGEE. The CDR3 contains 15 residues. CDR3 region: CASSVEWGYTGELFF. DNA of the CDR3: TGTGCCAGCAGCGTAGAATGGGGCTACACCGGGGAGCTGTTTTTT.

The chain has TRBV2 and TRBJ1-6; weak D call: TRBD1 (5 bases). Between the trimmed V and J ends, which lost 6 bases and 7 bases, there was a span of 13 bases. The CDR3 is 14 residues long. Germline lookup yields CDR1 SNHLY and CDR2 FYNNEI. CDR3 DNA: TGTGCCAGCAGGGAAATGGGACGAAATTCACCCCTCCACTTT. Its protein is CASREMGRNSPLHF.

A few counts support this clonotype. The chain uses TRBV5-1 and TRBJ2-3; 8 positions agree with TRBD1. The CDR3 contains 16 residues. CDR1 is SGHRS, CDR2 YFSETQ, per germline. V lost 5 bases, J lost 4 bases, and 12 bases stayed unmatched. The CDR3 nucleotides are TGCGCCAGCAGTTTACTGTTGACAGGGGAACCAGATACGCAGTATTTT. It encodes CASSLLLTGEPDTQYF.

V and J are TRBV9 and TRBJ2-1; maybe TRBD2 (6 bases). The V gene's germline CDR1 is SGDLS and CDR2 YYNGEE. Trimming removed 0 bases at V and 8 bases at J, with 24 bases between. The CDR3 has 18 amino acids. The CDR3 protein is CASSVAPQGRDPQDEQFF. DNA of the CDR3: TGTGCCAGCAGCGTAGCCCCCCAAGGGCGGGACCCGCAGGATGAGCAGTTCTTC.

V gene TRBV29-1 combines with J gene TRBJ1-1; D might be TRBD1 (5 bases). This CDR3 has 17 residues. Germline loops: CDR1 SQVTM, CDR2 ANQGSEA. V lost 1 base and J lost 1, with 19 bases in between. The CDR3 DNA follows: TGCAGCGTTGAAGGGGGGGACCCCCAAAAGCCGAACACTGAAGCTTTCTTT. As protein: CSVEGGDPQKPNTEAFF.

The V call is TRBV12-3 or TRBV12-4, the J call TRBJ1-4, with a tentative D call TRBD1 (5 bases). Trimming stripped 6 bases from V and 4 bases from J, with 12 bases between. The CDR3 loop spans 14 amino acids. CDR3 residues: CASRSGTDNEKLFF. As DNA, the CDR3 is TGTGCCAGCAGATCCGGGACGGATAATGAAAAACTGTTTTTT.

The chain combines TRBV3-1 with TRBJ2-2; TRBD2 aligns across 9 bases. The germline gives CDR1 LGHDT, CDR2 YNNKEL (reference sequence). The V gene end was trimmed by 6 bases and the J gene end by 2 bases; junction bases not matched to a gene: 10. The CDR3 runs to 17 residues. CDR3 in amino acids: CASRQTWGLANTGELFF. The DNA for the CDR3 is TGTGCCAGCAGACAAACATGGGGACTAGCAAACACCGGGGAGCTGTTTTTT. Full variable domain (rest looked up from reference TRBV3-1 and TRBJ2-2): DTAVSQTPKYLVTQMGNDKSIKCEQNLGHDTMYWYKQDSKKFLKIMFSYNNKELIINETVPNRFSPKSPDKAHLNLHINSLELGDSAVYFCASRQTWGLANTGELFFGEGSRLTVL.

The V gene is TRBV13, the J gene TRBJ2-7; D uncertain. With 1 base removed from V and 2 bases from J, the gap between germline ends came to 6 bases. CDR1 and CDR2 (germline): PRHDT, FYEKMQ (reference sequence). This CDR3 region has 13 residues. CDR3 sequence: CASSLDSPYEQYF. CDR3 nucleotide sequence: TGTGCCAGCAGCTTAGATAGTCCCTACGAGCAGTACTTC.

This clonotype was picked up many times. The chain joins TRBV29-1 to TRBJ2-5; no definite D call. Trimming cost V 4 bases and J 2 bases, with 8 bases left between them. In germline, CDR1 is SQVTM, CDR2 ANQGSEA. This CDR3 region has 12 residues. DNA of the CDR3: TGCAGCGTTGTGCAGGAACAAGAGACCCAGTACTTC. This encodes CSVVQEQETQYF.

The rearrangement joins TRBV11-1 to TRBJ2-3; possible D gene TRBD2, 6 bases. Germline V gene data show CDR1 as SGHAT and CDR2 as FQDESV (reference sequence). This CDR3 spans 20 amino acids. The ends were cut back, 10 bases at V and 0 bases at J, with 32 bases in the middle. The CDR3: CATIPLRRDRSGLSTDTQYF. The CDR3 DNA is TGTGCCACCATACCTCTGCGGAGGGATCGCAGCGGGCTGAGCACAGATACGCAGTATTTT.

As to this clonotype: A read error may produce the germline difference seen at one junction end. This sequence joins TRBV4-3 and TRBJ2-1; a weak D match, TRBD1 (5 bases). Looked up from germline, CDR1 is LGHNA and CDR2 is YSLEER. CDR3 size: 15 residues. CDR3 DNA sequence: TGCGCCAGCAGCCAAGAACGACAGTCCTCGGATGAGCAGTCCTTC. It specifies CASSQERQSSDEQSF.